A selection of T cell receptor beta chains follows, all from one sample in a study of blood T cell repertoires in COVID-19. Here immunoSEQ multiplex PCR was the method, and the copy in TCRdb shows in-frame clones only, minus some. Of fewer than 300,000 clones in the sample, more than 75% were seen once. Sequencing used PBMCs or T cells enriched from blood (not recorded which). All receptors derive from a man aged 18 to 29 who had recovered from COVID-19. CDR3s include the opening cysteine and the closing phenylalanine or tryptophan. The D gene is left open where the match is weak. Clone size appears in some rows only: once, few, many, or a class for an expanded clone.

-	-	TRBV6-1	TRBJ1-6	CASSESLGRRNNSPLHF	TGTGCCAGCAGTGAGTCCCTGGGGAGGCGAAATAATTCACCCCTCCACTTT
-	-	TRBV11-3	TRBJ2-3	CASSLGRVPDTQYF	TGTGCCAGCAGCTTAGGCAGGGTACCCGATACGCAGTATTTT
-	-	TRBV4-1	TRBJ1-2	CASSQQLGADGYTF	TGCGCCAGCAGCCAACAATTAGGGGCTGATGGCTACACCTTC
-	-	TRBV30	TRBJ1-4	CAWSRDIEKLFF	TGTGCCTGGAGTCGGGACATTGAAAAACTGTTTTTT
TRBD1	-	TRBV27	TRBJ1-1	CASSSPGQLNTEAFF	TGTGCCAGCAGTTCACCGGGACAGTTGAACACTGAAGCTTTCTTT
TRBD1	few	TRBV11-3	TRBJ1-1	CASSTGTGLNTEAFF	TGTGCCAGCAGCACGGGGACAGGGTTGAACACTGAAGCTTTCTTT
-	-	TRBV18	TRBJ2-2	CASSPPQGPNTGELFF	TGTGCCAGCTCACCACCGCAGGGCCCGAACACCGGGGAGCTGTTTTTT
-	-	TRBV5-1	TRBJ2-2	CASSLGSGNTGELFF	TGCGCCAGCAGCTTGGGGTCAGGAAACACCGGGGAGCTGTTTTTT
-	-	TRBV5-1	TRBJ1-1	CASSLSGGRTEAFF	TGCGCCAGCAGCTTGTCGGGGGGCCGCACTGAAGCTTTCTTT
TRBD1	-	TRBV6-5	TRBJ2-2	CASSTGTGVPGELFF	TGTGCCAGCAGTACGGGGACAGGGGTTCCCGGGGAGCTGTTTTTT
-	-	TRBV5-1	TRBJ1-1	CASSLAGEGTNTEAFF	TGCGCCAGCAGCTTGGCCGGGGAGGGTACGAACACTGAAGCTTTCTTT
TRBD1	-	TRBV7-9	TRBJ1-1	CASSLWTGLLNTEAFF	TGTGCCAGCAGCTTGTGGACAGGGCTCCTGAACACTGAAGCTTTCTTT
-	-	TRBV10-1	TRBJ2-5	CASSEGQQETQYF	TGCGCCAGCAGTGAGGGGCAGCAAGAGACCCAGTACTTC
TRBD1	-	TRBV5-1	TRBJ2-7	CASIPLPGTGHYEQYF	TGCGCCAGCATCCCCCTCCCCGGGACAGGGCACTACGAGCAGTACTTC
TRBD1	-	TRBV20-1	TRBJ1-1	CSASNKGALFVFF	TGCAGTGCTAGTAACAAGGGGGCACTTTTTGTCTTCTTT
-	-	TRBV1	TRBJ2-3	CTSSQDFGREKDTQYF	TGCACCAGCAGCCAAGATTTCGGGCGGGAGAAAGATACGCAGTATTTT
-	-	TRBV19	TRBJ2-1	CASSSTGGGEQFF	TGTGCCAGTAGTTCCACCGGGGGAGGTGAGCAGTTCTTC
-	few	TRBV5-6	TRBJ2-2	CASSLDRTNTGELFF	TGTGCCAGCAGCTTGGACAGAACCAACACCGGGGAGCTGTTTTTT
TRBD1	-	TRBV9	TRBJ1-1	CASSASPGQGAEAFF	TGTGCCAGCAGCGCATCCCCGGGACAGGGCGCTGAAGCTTTCTTT
-	-	TRBV19	TRBJ2-1	CASSLVGSWYNEQFF	TGTGCCAGTAGTCTCGTCGGTTCCTGGTACAATGAGCAGTTCTTC
TRBD2	-	TRBV6-5	TRBJ2-7	CASSYSTSGAYEQYF	TGTGCCAGCAGTTACTCGACTAGCGGAGCCTACGAGCAGTACTTC
TRBD1	-	TRBV19	TRBJ2-4	CASSTGQGGQNIQYF	TGTGCCAGTAGTACTGGACAGGGGGGGCAAAACATTCAGTACTTC
-	-	TRBV7-9	TRBJ2-7	CASSSSVEEGTYEQYF	TGTGCCAGCAGCTCCTCCGTAGAGGAGGGGACCTACGAGCAGTACTTC
TRBD1	-	TRBV7-9	TRBJ2-1	CASSLGQGISYNEQFF	TGTGCCAGCAGCTTAGGACAGGGGATCTCCTACAATGAGCAGTTCTTC
TRBD1	-	TRBV9	TRBJ1-1	CASSPQTGGGNTEAFF	TGTGCCAGCAGCCCTCAGACAGGGGGTGGGAACACTGAAGCTTTCTTT
-	-	TRBV18	TRBJ2-7	CASSPPGGLYEQYF	TGTGCCAGCTCACCACCAGGGGGTCTCTACGAGCAGTACTTC
-	-	TRBV10-2	TRBJ1-1	CASSDRGEVTNTEAFF	TGCGCCAGCAGTGACAGGGGCGAAGTAACAAACACTGAAGCTTTCTTT
TRBD2	-	TRBV15	TRBJ2-2	CATSRGGRGAGELFF	TGTGCCACCAGCAGAGGCGGGAGGGGGGCCGGGGAGCTGTTTTTT
-	-	TRBV28	TRBJ1-4	CASSPAGRTNEKLFF	TGTGCCAGCAGCCCCGCGGGAAGGACTAATGAAAAACTGTTTTTT
-	-	TRBV6-5	TRBJ1-5	CASRQDPYSNQPQHF	TGTGCCAGCAGACAGGACCCGTATAGCAATCAGCCCCAGCATTTT
TRBD2	-	TRBV6-4	TRBJ2-1	CASSETTSGDNEQFF	TGTGCCAGCAGTGAGACGACTAGCGGGGACAATGAGCAGTTCTTC
TRBD1	-	TRBV19	TRBJ1-2	CASSPRQGAGYTF	TGTGCCAGTAGTCCCCGACAGGGGGCGGGCTACACCTTC
TRBD1	-	TRBV28	TRBJ1-2	CASRGGQDGYTF	TGTGCCAGCAGGGGCGGACAGGACGGCTACACCTTC
-	-	TRBV5-5	TRBJ1-2	CASSLWEDYGYTF	TGTGCCAGCAGCTTGTGGGAGGACTATGGCTACACCTTC
-	-	TRBV28	TRBJ1-1	CASRSAFF	TGTGCCAGCAGATCGGCTTTCTTT
-	once	TRBV9	TRBJ2-2	CASSADSTGELFF	TGTGCCAGCAGCGCCGACAGCACCGGGGAGCTGTTTTTT
TRBD1	-	TRBV4-1	TRBJ1-2	CASSQGQPRYGYTF	TGCGCCAGCAGCCAGGGACAGCCCCGCTATGGCTACACCTTC
-	-	TRBV28	TRBJ2-7	CASTNPDWAGEQYF	TGTGCCAGCACCAATCCCGACTGGGCGGGCGAGCAGTACTTC
-	-	TRBV2	TRBJ2-3	CASTVGAYTDTQYF	TGTGCCAGCACCGTGGGGGCTTACACAGATACGCAGTATTTT
-	-	TRBV7-9	TRBJ1-1	CASSLAMGGHTEAFF	TGTGCCAGCAGCTTAGCGATGGGAGGCCACACTGAAGCTTTCTTT
TRBD2	-	TRBV10-3	TRBJ2-5	CAIRTLAGGKETQYF	TGTGCCATCAGGACACTAGCGGGAGGGAAAGAGACCCAGTACTTC
-	-	TRBV10-3	TRBJ2-5	CAISETGLSVQETQYF	TGTGCCATCAGCGAGACGGGACTTTCCGTCCAAGAGACCCAGTACTTC
TRBD1	-	TRBV7-9	TRBJ1-1	CASSSGQGTEAFF	TGTGCCAGCAGCTCAGGACAGGGCACTGAAGCTTTCTTT
-	-	TRBV18	TRBJ1-1	CASSPPGDNTEAFF	TGTGCCAGCTCACCACCAGGGGATAACACTGAAGCTTTCTTT
-	-	TRBV7-9	TRBJ1-5	CASSLGGPSNQPQHF	TGTGCCAGCAGCTTAGGGGGGCCTAGCAATCAGCCCCAGCATTTT
-	-	TRBV11-3	TRBJ2-1	CASSLASLNEQFF	TGTGCCAGCAGCTTGGCTAGTCTAAATGAGCAGTTCTTC
TRBD1	-	TRBV2	TRBJ2-5	CASLNWTGRKETQYF	TGTGCCAGTCTAAACTGGACAGGGAGGAAGGAGACCCAGTACTTC
-	few	TRBV28	TRBJ1-2	CASSGEPYYGYTF	TGTGCCAGCAGTGGGGAGCCTTACTATGGCTACACCTTC
-	-	TRBV6-5	TRBJ2-1	CASRSGTFYNEQFF	TGTGCCAGCAGATCCGGGACTTTCTACAATGAGCAGTTCTTC
-	-	TRBV27	TRBJ2-1	CASSRRASGYNEQFF	TGTGCCAGCAGTCGGAGGGCCAGCGGGTACAATGAGCAGTTCTTC
-	-	TRBV18	TRBJ1-4	CASSERRGANEKLFF	TGTGCCAGCTCGGAACGACGGGGGGCGAATGAAAAACTGTTTTTT
-	-	TRBV18	TRBJ2-7	CASSRQTLYEQYF	TGTGCCAGCTCACGACAGACCCTTTACGAGCAGTACTTC
-	-	TRBV20-1	TRBJ2-4	CSASQVGNIQYF	TGCAGTGCTAGTCAGGTTGGAAACATTCAGTACTTC
TRBD2	once	TRBV5-1	TRBJ2-7	CASSLLAGGPYEQYF	TGCGCCAGCAGCTTACTAGCGGGGGGGCCGTACGAGCAGTACTTC
-	-	TRBV19	TRBJ1-1	CASSTSEMNTEAFF	TGTGCCAGTAGTACTTCCGAGATGAACACTGAAGCTTTCTTT
-	-	TRBV25-1	TRBJ1-6	CASSGVQGLGSPLHF	TGTGCCAGCAGTGGCGTTCAGGGGCTGGGATCACCCCTCCACTTT
TRBD2	-	TRBV28	TRBJ2-3	CASGRGGGTQYF	TGTGCCAGCGGCCGGGGCGGGGGTACGCAGTATTTT
-	-	TRBV3-1/TRBV3-2	TRBJ2-3	CASRVGGATDTQYF	TGTGCCAGCAGGGTGGGGGGGGCCACAGATACGCAGTATTTT
-	-	TRBV2	TRBJ1-4	CASSEQGYEKLFF	TGTGCCAGCAGTGAACAGGGTTACGAAAAACTGTTTTTT
-	once	TRBV10-3	TRBJ1-2	CAISESGGYGYTF	TGTGCCATCAGTGAGTCAGGCGGATATGGCTACACCTTC